This T cell receptor (beta chain) is drawn from a study of T cells in Graves' hyperthyroidism and ophthalmopathy. CDR3 length: 11 amino acids. V was trimmed by 5 bases and J by 2 bases, leaving 4 bases between them. Germline V gene lookup returns CDR1 MDHEN and CDR2 SYDVKM. This clonotype occurred many times. Template material for amplifying TCR beta CDR3 regions consisted of RNA transcripts. First-round RT-PCR targeting the TCR CDR3 was performed with the HTBI primer set. TCRdb recomputed calls from the multiplex PCR reads with MiXCR, one row per CDR3 protein. Among some 420,000 distinct CDR3 sequences listed, approximately 14% were seen once.

The source of this sequence is a woman aged 18-29 years with Graves' hyperthyroidism. The genes are TRBV28 and TRBJ2-7, with no clear D. The sample consisted of blood. CDR3 protein: CASSGTYEQYF. The CDR3 DNA reads TGTGCCAGCAGTGGTACCTACGAGCAGTACTTC.